This T cell receptor (beta chain) originates from a study of T cell changes during pregnancy in multiple sclerosis. Sequencing was performed with immunoSEQ multiplex PCR; in TCRdb, only in-frame clones are kept and a portion is missing. The table records approximately 24,000 clones, about nine tenths of them present only once. This receptor was taken from a female donor in good health, enrolled as a control in a pregnancy study. Sequencing was performed on CD8+ T cells from peripheral blood mononuclear cells, taken in the third trimester of pregnancy.

The CDR3 region has the DNA TGTGCCAGCTCACCCCCGACCGGTGGGCTAAGCTCCTACGAGCAGTACTTC. Protein: CASSPPTGGLSSYEQYF. The chain joins TRBV18 to TRBJ2-7; D is undetermined. The length of the CDR3 is 17 residues. Trimming left V 3 bases short and J 0 bases short, with 18 bases between. The germline V gene has CDR1 KGHSH and CDR2 LQKENI.